The 26 T cell receptor beta chains given below trace back to one sample, sequenced in a study of blood T cell repertoires in COVID-19. Data came from immunoSEQ multiplex PCR; TCRdb stores just in-frame clones and leaves some out. This sample carries 100,000 to 150,000 clones, around 88% of them seen once, and the ten largest clones take about 5.5%. Specimen: peripheral blood. The receptors shown here come from a man older than 75 with active or convalescent COVID-19.

CDR3: CASSRTSKNTQYF. CDR3 coding DNA: TGTGCCAGCAGCCGGACTAGCAAAAATACGCAGTATTTT. The chain links TRBV9 to TRBJ2-3, with 8 bases identical to TRBD2. The CDR3 contains 13 residues. V shed 4 bases, J shed 7 bases, and the junction held 5 bases outside the gene matches. CDR1 and CDR2 from the germline V gene are SGDLS and YYNGEE.

This clone was seen a few times. The chain recombines TRBV6-2 or TRBV6-3 with TRBJ2-5; D possibly corresponds to TRBD2 (5 bases). The length of the CDR3 is 15 residues. V lost 5 bases and J 2 bases, leaving 15 bases between the germline ends. Germline-derived CDR1 and CDR2 are MNHEY and SVGEGT. Here the CDR3 DNA reads TGTGCCAGCAGTCGCGCCGGTACGGGACAAGAGACCCAGTACTTC. This encodes CASSRAGTGQETQYF.

The J gene is TRBJ1-2, the V gene TRBV6-6; the D is unclear. Per germline, CDR1 MNHNY and CDR2 SVGAGI (reference sequence). The CDR3 runs to 15 residues. The germline V and J ends were trimmed by 5 bases and 0 bases, with 13 bases remaining between them. The DNA of the CDR3 is TGTGCCAGCAGTCCCCTGGAAACAGCTAACTATGGCTACACCTTC. It translates to CASSPLETANYGYTF.

J is TRBJ2-3 and V is TRBV7-6, with 9 bases identical to TRBD2. The CDR3 runs to 15 residues. The junction had 6 bases not matched to a gene; V was cut back by 2 bases and J by 6 bases. Per the germline V gene, CDR1 is SGHVS and CDR2 is FNYEAQ. CDR3 residues: CASSLFGGGVDTQYF. As DNA, the CDR3 is TGTGCCAGCAGCTTATTCGGCGGGGGGGTGGATACGCAGTATTTT.

This clone was seen only a few times. The chain links TRBV11-2 to TRBJ2-1; D is perhaps TRBD2 (7 bases). This CDR3 has 14 amino acids. Germline CDR1 is SGHAT and CDR2 is FQNNGV. Trimming stripped 3 bases from V and 12 bases from J, with 18 bases between. The DNA of the CDR3 is TGTGCCAGCAGCTTCGGGGGGCGGGACACCACGCAGTTCTTC. It is translated as CASSFGGRDTTQFF. Looking up the rest from reference TRBV11-2 and TRBJ2-1 gives the full variable domain: EAGVAQSPRYKIIEKRQSVAFWCNPISGHATLYWYQQILGQGPKLLIQFQNNGVVDDSQLPKDRFSAERLKGVDSTLKIQPAKLEDSAVYLCASSFGGRDTTQFFGPGTRLTVL.

This chain joins TRBV20-1 and TRBJ1-2; maybe TRBD1 (5 bases). V was trimmed by 3 bases and J by 2 bases, leaving 10 bases between them. This CDR3 is built from 13 residues. Per the germline V gene, CDR1 is DFQATT and CDR2 is SNEGSKA (reference sequence). CDR3 in amino acids: CSASPQGNYGYTF. The CDR3 nucleotides read TGCAGTGCTAGTCCCCAGGGAAACTATGGCTACACCTTC.

The V and J genes are TRBV27 and TRBJ2-2; 9 nucleotides match TRBD1. CDR1 MNHEY and CDR2 SMNVEV come from the germline V gene (reference sequence). CDR3 length: 16 residues. V lost 3 bases, J lost 1 base, and 3 bases stayed unmatched. This CDR3 is CASSFWGQGNTGELFF. CDR3 DNA sequence: TGTGCCAGCAGTTTCTGGGGACAGGGGAACACCGGGGAGCTGTTTTTT.

The chain is built from TRBV10-3 and TRBJ1-2; D is possibly TRBD1 (6 bases). Germline CDR1 and CDR2: ENHRY and SYGVKD. Trimming took 4 bases from V and 8 from J, leaving 20 bases between them. This CDR3 has 15 amino acids. CDR3 nucleotide sequence: TGTGCCATCAGTGTACAAGATCAGGGGATTGGGGGCTACACCTTC. This sequence encodes CAISVQDQGIGGYTF.

This sequence joins TRBV11-2 and TRBJ2-4, with 7 bases that match TRBD1. The J segment lost 3 bases and the V segment lost 1 base, leaving 6 bases of the junction unmatched. CDR1 and CDR2 (germline): SGHAT, FQNNGV. This CDR3 spans 16 amino acids. DNA of the CDR3: TGTGCCAGCAGCTTAGGCAGGGGGTTTGGCAAAAACATTCAGTACTTC. The encoded protein is CASSLGRGFGKNIQYF. Filled out from reference TRBV11-2 and TRBJ2-4, the complete variable domain reads EAGVAQSPRYKIIEKRQSVAFWCNPISGHATLYWYQQILGQGPKLLIQFQNNGVVDDSQLPKDRFSAERLKGVDSTLKIQPAKLEDSAVYLCASSLGRGFGKNIQYFGAGTRLSVL.

The chain combines TRBV5-8 with TRBJ2-7; 10 bases line up with TRBD1. The CDR3 totals 15 residues. Trimming at V came to 3 bases and at J to 3 bases, leaving 6 bases not matched to a gene. Germline V CDR1 and CDR2: SGHTS, YDEGEE. The CDR3 is CASSWKGQGNYEQYF. Written as DNA, the CDR3 is TGTGCCAGCAGCTGGAAGGGACAGGGGAACTACGAGCAGTACTTC.

This sequence joins TRBV11-2 and TRBJ2-5; the match to TRBD1 covers 7 bases. V gave up 5 bases and J gave up 7 bases; unmatched junction bases: 7. The CDR3 is 13 residues long. From germline, CDR1 is SGHAT and CDR2 FQNNGV. The CDR3 sequence: CASSLGGEATQYF. The CDR3 nucleotides are TGTGCCAGCAGCCTAGGGGGCGAGGCGACCCAGTACTTC.

The CDR3 here is CASSLVGGGTTEAFF. The CDR3 DNA follows: TGTGCCAGCAGCTTAGTAGGGGGCGGTACAACTGAAGCTTTCTTT. The genes are TRBV7-8 and TRBJ1-1; 7 bases are a match to TRBD1. The V gene's germline CDR1 is SGHVS and CDR2 FQNEAQ. V gave up 1 base and J gave up 5 bases; unmatched junction bases: 7. This CDR3 region has 15 residues.

J is TRBJ1-3 and V is TRBV27, with D maybe TRBD1 (6 bases). The germline V and J ends were trimmed by 3 bases and 1 base, with 10 bases remaining between them. Germline loops: CDR1 MNHEY, CDR2 SMNVEV (reference sequence). The length of the CDR3 is 15 residues. The DNA of the CDR3 is TGTGCCAGCAGTTTGAGAGGGACATCTGGAAACACCATATATTTT. Residues: CASSLRGTSGNTIYF.

The rearrangement joins TRBV24-1 to TRBJ1-2, with no clear D. Per the germline V gene, CDR1 is KGHDR and CDR2 is SFDVKD. Trimming left V 3 bases short and J 4 bases short, with 8 bases between. The CDR3 covers 13 residues. The CDR3 sequence is CATSDGQFYGYTF. The CDR3 bases are TGTGCCACCAGTGATGGGCAGTTCTATGGCTACACCTTC.

The chain is built from TRBV7-9 and TRBJ2-2; TRBD2 is a possible D gene (5 bases). Germline values: CDR1 SEHNR, CDR2 FQNEAQ (reference sequence). V lost 3 bases to trimming and J lost 6 bases, with 5 bases between them. The CDR3 sequence is 12 residues long. The CDR3 region is CASSFSAGELFF. The CDR3 nucleotides are TGTGCCAGCAGCTTTAGCGCCGGGGAGCTGTTTTTT.

The genes are TRBV9 and TRBJ1-3, with D perhaps TRBD1 (6 bases). Germline V gene sequence: CDR1 SGDLS, CDR2 YYNGEE. V was pared by 3 bases and J by 3 bases, with 10 bases between. The CDR3 contains 14 residues. The CDR3 DNA is TGTGCCAGCAGCGAGAGAGGGGGTGGAAACACCATATATTTT. This translates into CASSERGGGNTIYF.

This clone occurred a few times. The gene calls are TRBV6-5 and TRBJ1-2; 10 bases match TRBD1. The germline V gene encodes CDR1 MNHEY and CDR2 SVGAGI. J was trimmed by 8 bases and V by 6 bases; bases with no gene match: 12. The CDR3 has 15 amino acids. The CDR3 region is CASSAEGTGEKGYTF. The DNA for the CDR3 is TGTGCCAGCAGCGCTGAAGGGACAGGGGAAAAGGGCTACACCTTC.

The J gene is TRBJ2-1, the V gene TRBV7-2; 12 bases are shared with TRBD2. Unmatched junction bases numbered 15, after V lost 3 bases and J lost 6 bases. Germline CDR1 SGHTA, CDR2 FQGNSA. This CDR3 comprises 19 residues. CDR3 region: CASSFYGTSGRKYINEQFF. CDR3 in DNA: TGTGCCAGCAGCTTTTACGGGACTAGCGGGCGCAAATATATCAATGAGCAGTTCTTC.

The CDR3 loop is CASSESTGGFSPLHF. In DNA, the CDR3 is TGCGCCAGCAGTGAGTCGACAGGGGGGTTTTCACCCCTCCACTTT. This chain links TRBV10-2 with TRBJ1-6; 9 nucleotides match TRBD1. The CDR3 has 15 residues. V shed 0 bases and J 9 bases; nucleotides not matched to a gene: 3. Looked up from germline, CDR1 is WSHSY and CDR2 is SAAADI.

Only one count was recorded for this clone. V usage is TRBV9 and J usage is TRBJ2-1; D is undetermined. V gave up 0 bases and J gave up 4 bases, with 8 bases separating them. This CDR3 has 14 residues. CDR1 is SGDLS, CDR2 YYNGEE, per germline. CDR3 protein: CASSVGGEYNEQFF. DNA of the CDR3: TGTGCCAGCAGCGTAGGTGGAGAGTACAATGAGCAGTTCTTC.

The rearrangement links TRBV5-1 to TRBJ1-5; 7 nucleotides match TRBD1. V lost 5 bases, J lost 4 bases, and 6 bases stayed unmatched. The germline V gene encodes CDR1 SGHRS and CDR2 YFSETQ. CDR3 length: 14 amino acids. The CDR3 coding sequence is TGCGCCAGCAGTTCAGGACAGGTTAATCAGCCCCAGCATTTT. This codes for CASSSGQVNQPQHF.

The chain joins TRBV4-3 to TRBJ1-4; 9 bases align to TRBD1. CDR1 and CDR2 (germline): LGHNA, YSLEER. This CDR3 contains 15 residues. V lost 1 base and J lost 5; bases outside the gene matches: 2. Written as DNA, the CDR3 is TGCGCCAGCAGCCAAGGGACAGGGGCGAATGAAAAACTGTTTTTT. This sequence encodes CASSQGTGANEKLFF.

This clone appeared a single time. The chain couples TRBV5-1 to TRBJ1-6; 8 bases fit TRBD1. V shed 4 bases, J shed 9 bases, and the junction held 9 bases outside the gene matches. Germline CDR1 is SGHRS and CDR2 is YFSETQ. The length of the CDR3 is 15 residues. The chain's CDR3 is CASSPGQGLSSPLHF. CDR3 sequence (DNA): TGCGCCAGCAGCCCCGGACAGGGCTTAAGTTCACCCCTCCACTTT.

V gene TRBV7-2 combines with J gene TRBJ2-1; perhaps TRBD2 as D (5 bases). The V gene's germline CDR1 is SGHTA and CDR2 FQGNSA. V shed 8 bases and J shed 8 bases, with 16 bases lying between them. This CDR3 has 13 residues. This chain's CDR3 is CASALGLEDEQFF. CDR3 DNA: TGTGCCAGCGCCTTAGGGTTGGAGGATGAGCAGTTCTTC. The full variable domain, its missing parts supplied by reference TRBV7-2 and TRBJ2-1, is GAGVSQSPSNKVTEKGKDVELRCDPISGHTALYWYRQSLGQGLEFLIYFQGNSAPDKSGLPSDRFSAERTGGSVSTLTIQRTQQEDSAVYLCASALGLEDEQFFGPGTRLTVL.

The chain couples TRBV6-5 to TRBJ1-4; D is ambiguous. CDR3 size: 14 residues. Germline-derived CDR1 and CDR2 are MNHEY and SVGAGI. V was shortened by 9 bases and J by 6 bases, with 17 bases between the two germline ends. The CDR3 sequence is CASRGLAGDEKLFF. CDR3 coding DNA: TGTGCCAGTCGAGGGTTAGCAGGAGATGAAAAACTGTTTTTT.

The V call is TRBV7-2, the J call TRBJ2-3; 14 positions agree with TRBD2. Losses at the gene ends were 5 bases for V and 2 bases for J; bases not matched to a gene: 6. CDR1 SGHTA and CDR2 FQGNSA come from the germline V gene. The CDR3 contains 17 residues. DNA for the CDR3: TGTGCCAGCAGCCCACGACTAGCGGGGGGGCCCACAGATACGCAGTATTTT. This gives the protein CASSPRLAGGPTDTQYF.